The clone carrying this TCR beta chain was counted a few times. What it recognizes is unknown. The donors (healthy individuals) were bone marrow donors. This sample stems from a study of cytomegalovirus exposure and HLA in healthy donors. The PCR ran on 60 Vbeta and 13 Jbeta primers. Measured with immunoSEQ multiplex PCR; TCRdb has only the in-frame clones, and not every one. The sample has about 130,000 clones, 80% seen once. Trimming stripped 2 bases from V and 5 bases from J, with 6 bases between. Per germline, CDR1 SNHLY and CDR2 FYNNEI. The CDR3 loop spans 12 amino acids. Overall study results and limits: Cytomegalovirus-associated TCR beta chains were listed, numbering 164.

This receptor was identified in a man in his forties or fifties in good health and CMV-seronegative. Source material: PBMCs. The chain has TRBV2 and TRBJ1-1; D possibly corresponds to TRBD1 (6 bases). CDR3 nucleotide sequence: TGTGCCAGCAGTGAACAGGGGACTGAAGCTTTCTTT. This sequence encodes CASSEQGTEAFF.